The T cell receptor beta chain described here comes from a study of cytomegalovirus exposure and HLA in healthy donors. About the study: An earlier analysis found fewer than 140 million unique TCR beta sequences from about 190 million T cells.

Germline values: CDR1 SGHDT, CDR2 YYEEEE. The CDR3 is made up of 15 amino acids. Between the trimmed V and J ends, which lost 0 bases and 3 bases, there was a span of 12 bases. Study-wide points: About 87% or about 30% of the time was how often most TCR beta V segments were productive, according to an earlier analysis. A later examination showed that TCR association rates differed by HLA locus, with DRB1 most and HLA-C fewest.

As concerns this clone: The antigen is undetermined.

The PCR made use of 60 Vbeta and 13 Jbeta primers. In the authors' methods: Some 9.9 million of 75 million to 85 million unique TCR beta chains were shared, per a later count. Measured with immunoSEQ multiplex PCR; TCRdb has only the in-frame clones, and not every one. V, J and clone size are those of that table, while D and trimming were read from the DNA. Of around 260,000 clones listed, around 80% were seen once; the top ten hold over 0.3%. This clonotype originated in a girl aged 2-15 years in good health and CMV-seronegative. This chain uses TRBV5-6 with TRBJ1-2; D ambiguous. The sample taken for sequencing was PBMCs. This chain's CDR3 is CASSLESDGHYGYTF. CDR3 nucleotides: TGTGCCAGCAGCTTGGAGAGCGACGGCCACTATGGCTACACCTTC.